Presented here are 28 T cell receptor beta chains from one specimen sequenced in a study of identical twins (TCRdb year 2016). The library was made by 5' RACE. Sequencing used an Illumina HiSeq 2000. Through fastp at Q25 and MiXCR, TCRdb rebuilt clones from the public reads, retaining in-frame beta chains. All rows with the same CDR3 protein become a single entry with the most common DNA and genes. This sample lists more than 400,000 distinct CDR3 sequences; approximately 14% were detected once. Together, the top ten hold 0.44% of the sample. The same sample was also used in a study of yellow fever vaccine responses in identical twins.

The sequenced material came from CD4+ T cells sorted from blood. These receptors all stem from a woman aged 18-29 years in good health.

This clonotype was seen a handful of times. The gene calls are TRBV20-1 and TRBJ2-7; tentatively, D is TRBD1 (6 bases). The length of the CDR3 is 15 residues. Germline V gene lookup returns CDR1 DFQATT and CDR2 SNEGSKA (reference sequence). V dropped 4 bases and J dropped 1 base, with 17 bases sitting between them. The CDR3 reads CSAIIQGARSYEQYV. DNA for the CDR3: TGCAGTGCTATCATACAGGGAGCTCGATCCTACGAGCAGTACGTC.

The sample holds many counts of this clonotype. V usage is TRBV14 and J usage is TRBJ2-2; D might be TRBD1 (6 bases). V lost 0 bases, J lost 5 bases, and 10 bases lay in between. Germline loops: CDR1 SGHDN, CDR2 FVKESK. This CDR3 has 15 residues. The DNA for the CDR3 is TGTGCCAGCAGCCAAGATGGGACACCTACCGGGGAGCTGTTTTTT. It encodes CASSQDGTPTGELFF.

V gene TRBV5-1 combines with J gene TRBJ2-2; 16 bases align to TRBD2. This CDR3 region has 17 residues. The trim removed 4 bases at V and 3 bases at J, leaving 3 bases unmatched. Looked up from germline, CDR1 is SGHRS and CDR2 is YFSETQ. This CDR3 is CASSPGLAGGHTGELFF. For the CDR3, the DNA is TGCGCCAGCAGCCCGGGACTAGCGGGAGGGCACACCGGGGAGCTGTTTTTT.

J is TRBJ1-5 and V is TRBV6-5; 7 bases map to TRBD1. Germline CDR1 MNHEY, CDR2 SVGAGI. J gave up 8 bases and V 0 bases, and 4 bases lay outside the gene matches. The CDR3 contains 14 residues. CDR3 DNA: TGTGCCAGCAGTTACTCGACAGGGCGGGAGCCCCAGCATTTT. It is translated as CASSYSTGREPQHF.

This clonotype was seen a few times. The rearrangement links TRBV27 to TRBJ2-7; 13 nucleotides align to TRBD2. V lost 5 bases, J lost 7 bases, and 5 bases stayed unmatched. This CDR3 spans 14 amino acids. Per the germline V gene, CDR1 is MNHEY and CDR2 is SMNVEV (reference sequence). CDR3 amino acids: CASSLRLAGGEQYV. The CDR3 DNA reads TGTGCCAGCAGTCTCCGACTAGCGGGGGGAGAGCAGTACGTC.

The chain is built from TRBV12-5 and TRBJ2-2; tentative D call: TRBD1 (5 bases). CDR1 and CDR2 (germline): LGHNT, FRNRAP. Between the trimmed V and J ends, which lost 7 bases and 0 bases, there was a span of 12 bases. This CDR3 contains 15 residues. The CDR3 spells CASVWGSSNTGELFF. In nucleotides, the CDR3 is TGTGCTAGTGTCTGGGGCTCCTCGAACACCGGGGAGCTGTTTTTT.

This clonotype has a count of ten or more. The CDR3 protein is CASSLNPGNTGELFF. The CDR3 DNA is TGCGCCAGCAGCTTGAATCCGGGTAACACCGGGGAGCTGTTTTTT. This chain connects TRBV5-1 to TRBJ2-2; no reliable D call. With 1 base removed from V and 2 bases from J, the gap between germline ends came to 9 bases. This CDR3 is 15 amino acids long. CDR1 and CDR2 from the germline V gene are SGHRS and YFSETQ. The full variable domain, rest sourced from reference TRBV5-1 and TRBJ2-2, is KAGVTQTPRYLIKTRGQQVTLSCSPISGHRSVSWYQQTPGQGLQFLFEYFSETQRNKGNFPGRFSGRQFSNSRSEMNVSTLELGDSALYLCASSLNPGNTGELFFGEGSRLTVL.

This clonotype was found once. The chain joins TRBV11-2 to TRBJ1-1; 7 bases agree with TRBD1. V lost 5 bases and J lost 3; bases outside the gene matches: 9. The CDR3 is 15 residues long. The V gene's germline CDR1 is SGHAT and CDR2 FQNNGV. This CDR3 reads CASSPGDRSDTEAFF. The CDR3 region has the DNA TGTGCCAGCAGCCCGGGGGACAGATCTGACACTGAAGCTTTCTTT. The whole variable domain, filled in from reference TRBV11-2 and TRBJ1-1, reads EAGVAQSPRYKIIEKRQSVAFWCNPISGHATLYWYQQILGQGPKLLIQFQNNGVVDDSQLPKDRFSAERLKGVDSTLKIQPAKLEDSAVYLCASSPGDRSDTEAFFGQGTRLTVV.

The sample holds many counts of this clonotype. The V call is TRBV7-9, the J call TRBJ2-3, with 8 positions matching TRBD2. The CDR3 loop spans 15 amino acids. V trimming: 8 bases; J trimming: 0 bases; junction bases outside the gene matches: 7. CDR1 and CDR2 (germline): SEHNR, FQNEAQ (reference sequence). The CDR3 region has the DNA TGTGCCAGCCTCCCTCGGGGGGGAAGCACAGATACGCAGTATTTT. Translating gives CASLPRGGSTDTQYF.

The chain employs TRBV11-2 and TRBJ1-5; TRBD1 matches 10 bases. CDR3 length: 18 amino acids. Germline V lookup: CDR1 SGHAT, CDR2 FQNNGV. J lost 4 bases, V lost 3 bases, and 12 bases had no gene match. This CDR3 is CASSFRDRGLSGNQPQHF. DNA for the CDR3: TGTGCCAGCAGCTTCCGGGACAGGGGTTTGAGCGGGAATCAGCCCCAGCATTTT.

This clonotype occurred a few times. This rearrangement joins TRBV10-3 to TRBJ1-6; D is uncertain. Germline assignment: CDR1 ENHRY and CDR2 SYGVKD. V lost 2 bases and J 7 bases, leaving 15 bases between the germline ends. This CDR3 contains 16 residues. The chain's CDR3 is CAISEIPAYPNSPLHF. CDR3 DNA: TGTGCCATCAGTGAGATTCCCGCTTACCCAAATTCACCCCTCCACTTT.

This chain links TRBV2 with TRBJ1-1; tentatively, D is TRBD1 (6 bases). V was cut by 6 bases and J by 0 bases, with 11 bases left in between. The V gene's germline CDR1 is SNHLY and CDR2 FYNNEI. CDR3 length: 14 residues. CDR3 protein: CASRTDRLNTEAFF. The CDR3 DNA reads TGTGCCAGCAGGACGGACAGACTGAACACTGAAGCTTTCTTT.

This clonotype was detected only a few times. The gene calls are TRBV6-5 and TRBJ2-5; D could derive from TRBD1 or TRBD2 (6 bases each). CDR1 is MNHEY, CDR2 SVGAGI, per germline. Between the trimmed V and J ends, which lost 2 bases and 5 bases, there was a span of 15 bases. The CDR3 spans 15 residues. The CDR3 nucleotides are TGTGCCAGCAGTTACGTAACTAGGAGGGGGGAGACCCAGTACTTC. It yields the protein CASSYVTRRGETQYF.

This clonotype was seen only a few times. This chain joins TRBV4-2 and TRBJ2-7; D perhaps matches TRBD2 (5 bases). The CDR3 totals 15 residues. Per germline, CDR1 LGHNA and CDR2 YNFKEQ. V was pared by 1 base and J by 2 bases, with 12 bases between. CDR3 residues: CASSQVGDTAYEQYF. For the CDR3, the DNA is TGTGCCAGCAGCCAAGTGGGAGACACGGCCTACGAGCAGTACTTC.

In regard to this clonotype: A much larger clonotype is one base distant, so this may be a read error. This sequence joins TRBV5-1 and TRBJ1-1; D is uncertain. Germline CDR1 SGHRS, CDR2 YFSETQ. This CDR3 has 15 amino acids. CDR3 amino acids: CAGSSQGSQNTEAFF. Here the CDR3 DNA reads TGCGCCGGCAGCTCCCAAGGCAGCCAGAACACTGAAGCTTTCTTT.

This clonotype appeared a few times. This chain uses TRBV5-4 with TRBJ2-1, with TRBD1 identical over 9 bases. The trim removed 4 bases at V and 6 bases at J, leaving 8 bases unmatched. The germline V gene encodes CDR1 SGHNT and CDR2 YYREEE (reference sequence). This CDR3 region has 15 residues. The CDR3 loop reads CASSVGQGSFNEQFF. The CDR3 region has the DNA TGTGCCAGCAGCGTGGGACAGGGATCTTTCAATGAGCAGTTCTTC.

CDR3 loop: CASRVQGGYNEQFF. DNA of the CDR3: TGCGCCAGCAGGGTTCAGGGGGGCTACAATGAGCAGTTCTTC. The genes are TRBV5-1 and TRBJ2-1; D may be TRBD1 (7 bases). The germline V and J ends were trimmed by 5 bases and 3 bases, with 12 bases remaining between them. This CDR3 has 14 amino acids. Germline V gene data show CDR1 as SGHRS and CDR2 as YFSETQ.

This sequence joins TRBV2 and TRBJ2-3, with D possibly TRBD2 on 5 matching bases. The CDR3 consists of 12 residues. V shed 7 bases and J shed 14 bases, with 19 bases lying between them. Looked up from germline, CDR1 is SNHLY and CDR2 is FYNNEI. CDR3 bases: TGTGCCAGCATGGACTTCACAGAGGCGCGGTATTTT. This translates into CASMDFTEARYF.

The DNA for the CDR3 is TGTGCCATCAGTGAGGGCGGACAGGGGCGACTTGGCTATGGCTACACCTTC. This gives the protein CAISEGGQGRLGYGYTF. The genes are TRBV10-3 and TRBJ1-2, with 9 nucleotides matching TRBD1. Germline values: CDR1 ENHRY, CDR2 SYGVKD. V shed 2 bases, J shed 4 bases, and the junction held 11 bases outside the gene matches. CDR3 length: 17 amino acids.

The J gene is TRBJ1-1, the V gene TRBV5-5; the D gene is possibly TRBD1 (6 bases). CDR3 length: 15 amino acids. The V end was cut by 6 bases, the J end by 1 base, with 16 bases between. The germline gives CDR1 SGHKS, CDR2 YYEKEE (reference sequence). CDR3 residues: CASTISGTTNTEAFF. CDR3 nucleotide sequence: TGTGCCAGCACCATTTCCGGGACAACGAACACTGAAGCTTTCTTT. The entire variable domain, with the rest obtained from reference TRBV5-5 and TRBJ1-1, is as follows: DAGVTQSPTHLIKTRGQQVTLRCSPISGHKSVSWYQQVLGQGPQFIFQYYEKEERGRGNFPDRFSARQFPNYSSELNVNALLLGDSALYLCASTISGTTNTEAFFGQGTRLTVV.

This chain joins TRBV4-1 and TRBJ2-1; no clear D gene. This CDR3 is built from 16 residues. From germline, CDR1 is MGHRA and CDR2 YSYEKL. Trimming took 0 bases from V and 7 from J, leaving 16 bases between them. The DNA of the CDR3 is TGCGCCAGCAGCCAAGAGTTGAGGCTCCTCGGGAATGAGCAGTTCTTC. Amino acid sequence: CASSQELRLLGNEQFF.

In this sample, this clonotype turned up a few times. This chain uses TRBV20-1 with TRBJ2-3, with TRBD2 matching 10 bases. This CDR3 is 15 amino acids long. V was pared by 3 bases and J by 2 bases, with 5 bases of the junction left unmatched. Germline lookup yields CDR1 DFQATT and CDR2 SNEGSKA (reference sequence). CDR3 DNA sequence: TGCAGTGCTAGCCAGCGGGGGGGCCCCACAGATACGCAGTATTTT. Protein sequence: CSASQRGGPTDTQYF.

The table lists this clonotype with a few counts. The chain recombines TRBV6-6 with TRBJ1-5; 11 bases fit TRBD1. Trimming cost V 6 bases and J 9 bases; bases outside gene matches: 1. Germline lookup yields CDR1 MNHNY and CDR2 SVGAGI (reference sequence). The CDR3 runs 12 residues. DNA of the CDR3: TGTGCCAGCAGCGGGACAGGGGGGCCCCAGCATTTT. Residues: CASSGTGGPQHF.

V usage is TRBV2 and J usage is TRBJ2-6; perhaps D is TRBD1 or TRBD2 (5 bases each). Germline CDR1 and CDR2: SNHLY and FYNNEI. V was clipped by 2 bases and J by 2 bases, with 16 bases between them. This CDR3 comprises 18 residues. DNA for the CDR3: TGTGCCAGCAGTGAAAGTCGAGGTTTGGGGGCTGGGGCCAACGTCCTGACTTTC. Amino acids: CASSESRGLGAGANVLTF.

Regarding this clonotype: One end of the junction does not line up with germline, which may come from a read error. The genes are TRBV3-1 and TRBJ2-2, with 7 bases aligning to TRBD2. Germline V gives CDR1 LGHDT, CDR2 YNNKEL (reference sequence). CDR3 length equals 11 residues. CDR3 region: CASSYSGKLFF. The CDR3 bases are TGTGCCAGCAGCTACAGCGGGAAGCTGTTTTTT. Looking up the rest from reference TRBV3-1 and TRBJ2-2 gives the full variable domain: DTAVSQTPKYLVTQMGNDKSIKCEQNLGHDTMYWYKQDSKKFLKIMFSYNNKELIINETVPNRFSPKSPDKAHLNLHINSLELGDSAVYFCASSYSGKLFFGEGSRLTVL.

The J gene is TRBJ2-2, the V gene TRBV28; D perhaps matches TRBD1 (5 bases). The CDR3 runs to 15 residues. V lost 3 bases and J 5 bases, leaving 13 bases between the germline ends. Per germline, CDR1 MDHEN and CDR2 SYDVKM. The CDR3 DNA is TGTGCCAGCAGTTTCCCCGACAGAAAGACCGGGGAGCTGTTTTTT. Translating it yields CASSFPDRKTGELFF.

This chain uses TRBV2 with TRBJ2-5; D is undetermined. The CDR3 consists of 14 residues. Germline V gene lookup returns CDR1 SNHLY and CDR2 FYNNEI. V was pared by 3 bases and J by 2 bases, with 10 bases between. The CDR3 is CASSELETQETQYF. Written as DNA, the CDR3 is TGTGCCAGCAGTGAGCTAGAGACACAAGAGACCCAGTACTTC.

V and J are TRBV29-1 and TRBJ2-1; TRBD2 agrees at 8 bases. CDR3 length: 14 residues. The germline V gene encodes CDR1 SQVTM and CDR2 ANQGSEA. V shed 3 bases, J shed 6 bases, and the junction held 7 bases outside the gene matches. The CDR3 is CSVEGGLDINEQFF. The CDR3 region has the DNA TGCAGCGTTGAGGGGGGACTAGACATCAATGAGCAGTTCTTC.